The 12 T cell receptor beta chains given below trace back to one sample, sequenced in a study of tumor-infiltrating lymphocytes in localized non-small cell lung cancer. The protocol was immunoSEQ multiplex PCR, while the TCRdb copy is restricted to in-frame clones and leaves out a portion. In the table there are about 10,000 clones, around 64% of which are singletons. The sequencing input was uninvolved lung tissue not adjacent to the tumor. The receptor source for this set is a human donor with non-small cell lung cancer.

The rearrangement links TRBV2 to TRBJ1-2; D gene unclear. Germline V lookup: CDR1 SNHLY, CDR2 FYNNEI. CDR3 length: 15 residues. Trimming took 3 bases from V and 14 from J, leaving 25 bases between them. Here the CDR3 reads CASSDLTGWTRGRTF. The DNA of the CDR3 is TGTGCCAGCAGTGATCTAACGGGATGGACGCGCGGTCGGACCTTC.

The table lists this clone with a count of one. The chain carries TRBV7-2 and TRBJ2-3, with a tentative D call TRBD2 (5 bases). The CDR3 runs 14 residues. V dropped 6 bases and J dropped 2 bases, with 12 bases sitting between them. In germline, CDR1 is SGHTA, CDR2 FQGNSA. The CDR3 nucleotides are TGTGCCAGCAGGCTGGGCGGGCCCACAGATACGCAGTATTTT. Translated: CASRLGGPTDTQYF.

This clone has just one count. The rearrangement joins TRBV28 to TRBJ2-7; the D gene is possibly TRBD1 (5 bases). V lost 8 bases and J 0 bases, leaving 17 bases between the germline ends. This CDR3 region has 15 residues. Germline V gives CDR1 MDHEN, CDR2 SYDVKM. CDR3 coding DNA: TGTGCCAGCCACGTCCAGGGCCCAAGCTCCTACGAGCAGTACTTC. This gives the protein CASHVQGPSSYEQYF.

This chain joins TRBV5-6 and TRBJ2-2; tentatively, D is TRBD2 (6 bases). Germline V lookup: CDR1 SGHDT, CDR2 YYEEEE. The V end lost 2 bases, the J end lost 3 bases, and 14 bases lay between the germline ends. This CDR3 region has 16 residues. In nucleotides, the CDR3 is TGTGCCAGCAGCTTCTCAGGAAGGAGGGACACCGGGGAGCTGTTTTTT. Encoded protein: CASSFSGRRDTGELFF.

This clone has just a few counts. The chain is built from TRBV28 and TRBJ1-1; TRBD1 agrees at 9 bases. V was clipped by 5 bases and J by 3 bases; unmatched bases: 1. CDR1 is MDHEN and CDR2 is SYDVKM in the germline V gene. The CDR3 contains 13 residues. The CDR3 DNA sequence: TGTGCCAGCAGTGGGACAGGGTACACTGAAGCTTTCTTT. Amino acid sequence: CASSGTGYTEAFF. The full variable domain, its missing parts supplied by reference TRBV28 and TRBJ1-1, is DVKVTQSSRYLVKRTGEKVFLECVQDMDHENMFWYRQDPGLGLRLIYFSYDVKMKEKGDIPEGYSVSREKKERFSLILESASTNQTSMYLCASSGTGYTEAFFGQGTRLTVV.

The rearrangement links TRBV28 to TRBJ2-7; the D gene could be TRBD1 or TRBD2 (5 bases each). The CDR3 has 14 amino acids. Germline CDR1 MDHEN, CDR2 SYDVKM. The germline V and J ends were trimmed by 3 bases and 0 bases, with 9 bases remaining between them. The CDR3 sequence is CASSFGAPSYEQYF. As DNA, the CDR3 is TGTGCCAGCAGTTTCGGGGCTCCCTCCTACGAGCAGTACTTC.

The sample holds a few counts of this clone. This rearrangement joins TRBV6-4 to TRBJ2-3, with 7 bases that match TRBD2. The germline V gene has CDR1 MRHNA and CDR2 SNTAGT. Unmatched junction bases numbered 0, after V lost 2 bases and J lost 1 base. CDR3 length: 14 amino acids. The CDR3 DNA reads as TGTGCCAGCAGTGACAGCGGGGGCACAGATACGCAGTATTTT. This gives the protein CASSDSGGTDTQYF.

V and J are TRBV20-1 and TRBJ1-2; D ambiguous. Germline assignment: CDR1 DFQATT and CDR2 SNEGSKA (reference sequence). Deletions cut 8 bases from V and 3 bases from J, with 7 bases between. CDR3 length: 10 amino acids. The CDR3 DNA follows: TGCAGTTCGTTCCACTATGGCTACACCTTC. This gives the protein CSSFHYGYTF.

This clone was seen just once. The J gene is TRBJ2-7, the V gene TRBV15; 10 bases are shared with TRBD1. The germline V gene has CDR1 LNHNV and CDR2 YYDKDF (reference sequence). The trim removed 7 bases at V and 3 bases at J, leaving 9 bases unmatched. The length of the CDR3 is 15 residues. Written as DNA, the CDR3 is TGTGCCACCAAAATCTCTGGACAGGGGGACTACGAGCAGTACTTC. The encoded protein is CATKISGQGDYEQYF.

This chain links TRBV15 with TRBJ1-6; no clear D. Trimming took 4 bases from V and 9 from J, leaving 7 bases between them. Germline CDR1 is LNHNV and CDR2 is YYDKDF (reference sequence). The length of the CDR3 is 12 residues. This chain's CDR3 is CATSNAFSPLHF. The CDR3 nucleotides are TGTGCCACCAGCAATGCTTTTTCACCCCTCCACTTT.

This chain uses TRBV4-3 with TRBJ2-7, with 8 bases aligning to TRBD1. This CDR3 has 16 amino acids. V shed 0 bases, J shed 4 bases, and the junction held 8 bases outside the gene matches. Per the germline V gene, CDR1 is LGHNA and CDR2 is YSLEER. The CDR3 sequence: CASSQDPGQGRYEQYF. CDR3 DNA: TGCGCCAGCAGCCAAGACCCCGGACAGGGACGATACGAGCAGTACTTC.

The chain combines TRBV25-1 with TRBJ1-1; D is undetermined. This CDR3 has 14 amino acids. Germline V lookup: CDR1 MGHDK, CDR2 SYGVNS. The V and J ends lost 7 bases and 1 base respectively, with 13 bases between them. CDR3 protein: CASMGRGSNTEAFF. The CDR3 DNA reads TGTGCCAGCATGGGCCGTGGATCGAACACTGAAGCTTTCTTT. Full variable domain (rest looked up from reference TRBV25-1 and TRBJ1-1): EADIYQTPRYLVIGTGKKITLECSQTMGHDKMYWYQQDPGMELHLIHYSYGVNSTEKGDLSSESTVSRIRTEHFPLTLESARPSHTSQYLCASMGRGSNTEAFFGQGTRLTVV.